This paragraph reports one TCR beta chain. Germline loops: CDR1 MNHEY, CDR2 SVGAGI. Deletions cut 10 bases from V and 3 bases from J, with 16 bases between. The CDR3 consists of 14 residues. The sample is drawn from a study of blood T cell repertoires in COVID-19. Authors' processing steps: By means of reference gene primer amplification, nucleated cell counts were estimated. Using immunoSEQ multiplex PCR, the repertoire was profiled, and TCRdb retains in-frame clones only, with some absent. The DNA gave D and trimming, while V, J and clone size come from that table. The sample records fewer than 150,000 clones, 60% to 85% being singletons.

Sequencing input: peripheral blood. The sequence derives from a man older than 75 with acute or convalescent COVID-19. This chain connects TRBV6-5 to TRBJ2-1, with D possibly matching TRBD1 (5 bases). The CDR3 DNA sequence: TGTGCCACACAGGACCGGAAGCTCTACAATGAGCAGTTCTTC. Translated, it gives CATQDRKLYNEQFF.